Here is one TCR beta chain with its context. No antigen is known for it. This record comes from a study of cytomegalovirus exposure and HLA in healthy donors. Study-level information: Assignment to the Caucasian-associated ancestry cluster applied to over 70% of the approximately 360 genotyped donors. Study outcomes and limitations: Researchers counted 150 to 200 TCR beta chains as cytomegalovirus-associated. As a later analysis showed, a missense DCLRE1C variant was linked to trimming of TCR beta V- and J-genes. In a later analysis, parvovirus B19, influenza, CMV and Epstein-Barr virus appeared linked to several top co-occurrence clusters.

PCR amplification relied on 60 Vbeta primers (plus 13 Jbeta primers). Method: immunoSEQ multiplex PCR; TCRdb's copy keeps in-frame clones and lacks some. The sample includes 110,000 or so clones, roughly 76% of them seen just once. V gave up 3 bases and J gave up 5 bases; unmatched junction bases: 9. The CDR3 sequence is 15 residues long. Germline V gives CDR1 SGDLS, CDR2 YYNGEE. What was sequenced was PBMCs. The TCR was taken from a man in his fifties or sixties in good health and CMV-seropositive. This chain connects TRBV9 to TRBJ2-7; 9 bases fit TRBD1. The CDR3 is CASSEGRTGVHEQYF. The CDR3 bases are TGTGCCAGCAGCGAGGGGCGGACAGGGGTCCACGAGCAGTACTTC.